The 32 T cell receptor beta chains below come from one sample, sequenced in a study of blood T cell repertoires in COVID-19. TCRdb keeps only in-frame clones here, not all; method: immunoSEQ multiplex PCR. The sample lists some 59,000 clones; about four fifths were seen once. Sequencing was carried out using peripheral blood. These receptors were collected from a woman aged 55-69 years with acute or convalescent COVID-19.

The rearrangement links TRBV28 to TRBJ1-2; D remains unclear. The germline V and J ends were trimmed by 2 bases and 4 bases, with 14 bases remaining between them. Per germline, CDR1 MDHEN and CDR2 SYDVKM. This CDR3 region has 15 residues. The CDR3 loop reads CASSLDQDGGYGYTF. In DNA, the CDR3 is TGTGCCAGCAGTTTAGACCAGGACGGAGGCTATGGCTACACCTTC.

V usage is TRBV19 and J usage is TRBJ2-1; 11 bases map to TRBD2. Germline V gene lookup returns CDR1 LNHDA and CDR2 SQIVND (reference sequence). The CDR3 sequence is 18 residues long. Germline trimming cut 3 bases from V and 3 bases from J; bases unmatched to any gene: 10. CDR3 protein: CASSIPSFGLAGYNEQFF. CDR3 DNA sequence: TGTGCCAGTAGTATTCCATCTTTCGGACTAGCGGGCTACAATGAGCAGTTCTTC. The complete variable domain, with remaining parts taken from reference TRBV19 and TRBJ2-1, reads DGGITQSPKYLFRKEGQNVTLSCEQNLNHDAMYWYRQDPGQGLRLIYYSQIVNDFQKGDIAEGYSVSREKKESFPLTVTSAQKNPTAFYLCASSIPSFGLAGYNEQFFGPGTRLTVL.

The chain employs TRBV11-3 and TRBJ2-1; D may be TRBD1 (5 bases). The CDR3 covers 13 residues. Germline CDR1 is SGHNT and CDR2 is YENEEA. Trimming left V 5 bases short and J 4 bases short, with 9 bases between. The CDR3 sequence: CASSQDSYNEQFF. The CDR3 DNA is TGTGCCAGCAGCCAAGACAGTTACAATGAGCAGTTCTTC.

The chain is built from TRBV5-5 and TRBJ2-2; D perhaps matches TRBD2 (5 bases). Germline CDR1 is SGHKS and CDR2 is YYEKEE (reference sequence). This CDR3 is built from 14 residues. V lost 0 bases and J 7 bases, leaving 10 bases between the germline ends. CDR3 sequence (DNA): TGTGCCAGCAGCTTGGGCCACGAGGGCGGGGAGCTGTTTTTT. Translated, it gives CASSLGHEGGELFF.

The J gene is TRBJ2-1, the V gene TRBV14, with TRBD2 identical over 11 bases. The CDR3 length is 15 residues. Germline trimming cut 6 bases from V and 6 bases from J; bases unmatched to any gene: 7. The germline CDR1 and CDR2 sequences are SGHDN and FVKESK. The CDR3 sequence is CASRPSGGFSNEQFF. CDR3 DNA: TGTGCCAGCAGGCCTAGCGGGGGGTTCTCCAATGAGCAGTTCTTC.

The chain uses TRBV5-1 and TRBJ1-2; the D is unclear. The V and J ends lost 0 bases and 8 bases respectively, with 8 bases between them. Germline V gene sequence: CDR1 SGHRS, CDR2 YFSETQ. The CDR3 spans 12 residues. The CDR3 DNA reads TGCGCCAGCAGCTTGGAACGTCAGGGCTACACCTTC. Translation gives CASSLERQGYTF.

This clone has only a few counts. The V gene is TRBV7-3, the J gene TRBJ1-1; 7 bases agree with TRBD1. After removal of 0 bases from V and 6 bases from J, the junction contained 4 bases not matched to a gene. This CDR3 is built from 14 residues. In germline, CDR1 is SGHTA, CDR2 FQGTGA. The CDR3 DNA is TGTGCCAGCAGCTTAACTACCGGGACAGCTGAAGCTTTCTTT. It translates to CASSLTTGTAEAFF.

The V call is TRBV12-3 or TRBV12-4, the J call TRBJ2-7; 7 bases are a match to TRBD1. J gave up 6 bases and V 3 bases, and 5 bases lay outside the gene matches. The CDR3 runs 13 residues. The CDR3: CASSLRDSSEQYF. Written as DNA, the CDR3 is TGTGCCAGCAGTTTGAGGGACAGTTCCGAGCAGTACTTC.

The V and J genes are TRBV2 and TRBJ2-5; D call uncertain. Trimming stripped 4 bases from V and 1 base from J, with 7 bases between. This CDR3 has 13 residues. CDR1 and CDR2 from the germline V gene are SNHLY and FYNNEI. CDR3 sequence reads: CASSGWAQETQYF. CDR3 nucleotides: TGTGCCAGCAGTGGTTGGGCCCAAGAGACCCAGTACTTC.

The chain carries TRBV3-1 (or the pseudogene TRBV3-2) and TRBJ2-7; D is possibly TRBD1 (5 bases). Trimming removed 1 base from V and 3 bases from J, with 10 bases in between. The CDR3 is made up of 14 amino acids. The germline CDR1 and CDR2 sequences are LGHDT and YNNKEL (reference sequence). In DNA form, the CDR3 reads TGTGCCAGCAGCCAAGTGACAGTAAGCTACGAGCAGTACTTC. The encoded protein is CASSQVTVSYEQYF.

This chain joins TRBV27 and TRBJ2-7; 7 bases are shared with TRBD1. The CDR3 consists of 15 residues. The germline V gene encodes CDR1 MNHEY and CDR2 SMNVEV (reference sequence). Trimming took 5 bases from V and 7 from J; bases not matched to a gene: 14. Here the CDR3 reads CASSTFRQGTGEQYF. The CDR3 bases are TGTGCCAGCAGTACTTTTCGACAGGGAACGGGGGAGCAGTACTTC.

This clone has just one count. The chain has TRBV2 and TRBJ1-1; D not certain. CDR1 is SNHLY, CDR2 FYNNEI, per germline. Deletions cut 7 bases from V and 3 bases from J, with 12 bases between. The CDR3 has 13 amino acids. This CDR3 reads CASTVRRDTEAFF. CDR3 in DNA: TGTGCCAGCACCGTGAGGAGGGACACTGAAGCTTTCTTT.

The chain recombines TRBV18 with TRBJ1-1, with D hard to call. The CDR3 has 13 residues. Trimming removed 2 bases at V and 2 bases at J, with 6 bases between. Germline loops: CDR1 KGHSH, CDR2 LQKENI. CDR3 protein: CASSPTRNTEAFF. In DNA, the CDR3 is TGTGCCAGCTCACCAACGCGTAACACTGAAGCTTTCTTT.

The chain links TRBV7-8 to TRBJ2-6; 7 bases align to TRBD1. The ends lost 5 bases at V and 0 bases at J; junction bases unmatched: 13. Germline assignment: CDR1 SGHVS and CDR2 FQNEAQ. The CDR3 runs 19 residues. The CDR3 nucleotides read TGTGCCAGCAGCCCCCTACTAGGACAGGACACCTCTGGGGCCAACGTCCTGACTTTC. This codes for CASSPLLGQDTSGANVLTF.

V usage is TRBV4-1 and J usage is TRBJ1-5; no definite D call. Trimming removed 1 base at V and 3 bases at J, with 10 bases between. CDR1 and CDR2 (germline): MGHRA, YSYEKL. The CDR3 extends over 15 amino acids. CDR3 coding DNA: TGCGCCAGCAGCCAAGGCTGGGCCAACAATCAGCCCCAGCATTTT. This translates into CASSQGWANNQPQHF.

This rearrangement joins TRBV12-3 or TRBV12-4 to TRBJ2-3; possible D gene TRBD2, 6 bases. Trimming left V 7 bases short and J 1 base short, with 9 bases between. There are 13 residues in the CDR3. CDR3: CASTWGGTDTQYF. CDR3 bases: TGTGCCAGCACCTGGGGGGGCACAGATACGCAGTATTTT.

The V gene is TRBV27, the J gene TRBJ1-2; 7 bases agree with TRBD1. After removal of 6 bases from V and 7 bases from J, the junction contained 11 bases not matched to a gene. CDR1 and CDR2 from the germline V gene are MNHEY and SMNVEV (reference sequence). There are 14 residues in the CDR3. CDR3 DNA: TGTGCCAGCAGAGGGTCAGGGGGGATGAGTGGCTACACCTTC. This encodes CASRGSGGMSGYTF.

The CDR3 DNA reads as TGTGCCAGCAGCTTAGGAGGGTACGGAACTGAAGCTTTCTTT. Translated, it gives CASSLGGYGTEAFF. The J gene is TRBJ1-1, the V gene TRBV7-6; D is unresolved. This CDR3 has 14 amino acids. Trimming took off 1 base at V and 5 bases at J, with 11 bases between the two ends. CDR1 and CDR2 from the germline V gene are SGHVS and FNYEAQ.

This sequence joins TRBV3-1 (or the pseudogene TRBV3-2) and TRBJ2-2, with a tentative D call TRBD2 (7 bases). Per germline, CDR1 LGHDT and CDR2 YNNKEL (reference sequence). CDR3 size: 17 residues. Trimming took off 4 bases at V and 6 bases at J, with 21 bases between the two ends. CDR3: CASSPPHLSGGPGELFF. The CDR3 DNA sequence: TGTGCCAGCAGCCCACCACATCTGTCCGGGGGGCCCGGGGAGCTGTTTTTT.

The chain has TRBV2 and TRBJ1-5; 10 bases match TRBD1. V lost 6 bases to trimming and J lost 4 bases; unmatched junction nucleotides: 15. This CDR3 is built from 18 residues. Germline V gene lookup returns CDR1 SNHLY and CDR2 FYNNEI. As DNA, the CDR3 is TGTGCCAGCAGGGAAAGGGGATTTTGGACAGGGGGTAATCAGCCCCAGCATTTT. Translation gives CASRERGFWTGGNQPQHF.

This clone was counted a few times. This sequence joins TRBV19 and TRBJ2-7; 11 bases map to TRBD1. The V and J ends lost 5 bases and 1 base, in that order; junction bases with no gene match: 4. Germline V gene sequence: CDR1 LNHDA, CDR2 SQIVND (reference sequence). There are 15 residues in the CDR3. CDR3 in amino acids: CASSHGTGGSYEQYF. DNA for the CDR3: TGTGCCAGTAGTCACGGGACAGGGGGATCCTACGAGCAGTACTTC.

The rearrangement joins TRBV27 to TRBJ1-6; D is unclear. The CDR3 covers 16 residues. Germline V lookup: CDR1 MNHEY, CDR2 SMNVEV (reference sequence). V lost 6 bases and J lost 9, with 21 bases in between. CDR3 in DNA: TGTGCCAGCAGAGATTCCATCCGGGAATCAGGTTCACCCCTCCACTTT. Protein: CASRDSIRESGSPLHF.

The gene calls are TRBV24-1 and TRBJ2-7; 7 positions agree with TRBD1. J lost 3 bases, V lost 4 bases, and 8 bases had no gene match. The CDR3 extends over 15 amino acids. Germline-derived CDR1 and CDR2 are KGHDR and SFDVKD. This CDR3 reads CATSDNRQGGYEQYF. The CDR3 region has the DNA TGTGCCACCAGTGACAACCGACAGGGTGGCTACGAGCAGTACTTC.

Written as DNA, the CDR3 is TGTGCCAGCAGCCAAGAGGACAGGCCGAATCAGCCCCAGCATTTT. Translating gives CASSQEDRPNQPQHF. The chain couples TRBV4-2 to TRBJ1-5; TRBD1 aligns across 7 bases. Trimming removed 0 bases from V and 4 bases from J; junction bases left unmatched: 3. The CDR3 spans 15 residues. CDR1 is LGHNA and CDR2 is YNFKEQ in the germline V gene.

In its sample, this clone was seen once. The V and J genes are TRBV2 and TRBJ1-1; 11 bases fit TRBD1. V lost 10 bases and J lost 4; bases outside the gene matches: 5. There are 13 residues in the CDR3. Germline CDR1 is SNHLY and CDR2 is FYNNEI. Here the CDR3 DNA reads TGTGCCAACCTAGGGACAGGGGGCACTGAAGCTTTCTTT. This sequence encodes CANLGTGGTEAFF.

The chain combines TRBV28 with TRBJ2-5; 9 bases match TRBD2. Germline V gene sequence: CDR1 MDHEN, CDR2 SYDVKM. This CDR3 contains 15 residues. The V gene end was trimmed by 2 bases and the J gene end by 6 bases; junction bases not matched to a gene: 7. CDR3 region: CASSLISGGRQTQYF. CDR3 nucleotide sequence: TGTGCCAGCAGTTTAATCAGCGGGGGGCGACAGACCCAGTACTTC.

The count of this clone is one. V is TRBV11-2 and J is TRBJ2-5; D is perhaps TRBD1 (5 bases). The CDR3 runs to 14 residues. Looked up from germline, CDR1 is SGHAT and CDR2 is FQNNGV. V lost 0 bases, J lost 4 bases, and 9 bases lay in between. This chain's CDR3 is CASSLDRQGETQYF. The CDR3 DNA sequence: TGTGCCAGCAGCTTAGATAGGCAGGGAGAGACCCAGTACTTC.

The chain recombines TRBV7-2 with TRBJ1-1, with D possibly TRBD1 on 6 matching bases. Germline values: CDR1 SGHTA, CDR2 FQGNSA. The length of the CDR3 is 13 residues. The V gene lost 6 bases and the J gene lost 5 bases, with 13 bases spanning the gap. DNA for the CDR3: TGTGCCAGCAGTTTCACGAGGGGGACTGAAGCTTTCTTT. Encoded protein: CASSFTRGTEAFF.

The CDR3 DNA sequence: TGTGCCAGCAGCTTAGTCCGAGACAGGTCTACCTACGAGCAGTACTTC. Amino acids: CASSLVRDRSTYEQYF. This rearrangement joins TRBV11-3 to TRBJ2-7; possible D gene TRBD1, 6 bases. The CDR3 consists of 16 residues. Germline V gene lookup returns CDR1 SGHNT and CDR2 YENEEA. Trimming stripped 1 base from V and 2 bases from J, with 15 bases between.

The chain links TRBV27 to TRBJ1-6; unclear D gene. This CDR3 is built from 15 residues. V shed 1 base and J shed 0 bases, with 4 bases lying between them. Looked up from germline, CDR1 is MNHEY and CDR2 is SMNVEV (reference sequence). CDR3 region: CASSLWSSYNSPLHF. CDR3 nucleotides: TGTGCCAGCAGTTTATGGAGCTCCTATAATTCACCCCTCCACTTT.

The chain carries TRBV14 and TRBJ1-4; D gene ambiguous. Germline CDR1 reads SGHDN; CDR2 reads FVKESK. The CDR3 spans 15 residues. Deletions cut 1 base from V and 1 base from J, with 7 bases between. CDR3 coding DNA: TGTGCCAGCAGCCAAGGAAGGAGAACTAATGAAAAACTGTTTTTT. Amino acid sequence: CASSQGRRTNEKLFF.

This clone has only one observation. V is TRBV6-6 and J is TRBJ2-2; 9 nucleotides match TRBD1. Germline V lookup: CDR1 MNHNY, CDR2 SVGAGI (reference sequence). V was clipped by 6 bases and J by 3 bases; unmatched bases: 8. There are 16 residues in the CDR3. The DNA of the CDR3 is TGTGCCAGCAGCCCAAGACAGGGGGAAGACACCGGGGAGCTGTTTTTT. This translates into CASSPRQGEDTGELFF.